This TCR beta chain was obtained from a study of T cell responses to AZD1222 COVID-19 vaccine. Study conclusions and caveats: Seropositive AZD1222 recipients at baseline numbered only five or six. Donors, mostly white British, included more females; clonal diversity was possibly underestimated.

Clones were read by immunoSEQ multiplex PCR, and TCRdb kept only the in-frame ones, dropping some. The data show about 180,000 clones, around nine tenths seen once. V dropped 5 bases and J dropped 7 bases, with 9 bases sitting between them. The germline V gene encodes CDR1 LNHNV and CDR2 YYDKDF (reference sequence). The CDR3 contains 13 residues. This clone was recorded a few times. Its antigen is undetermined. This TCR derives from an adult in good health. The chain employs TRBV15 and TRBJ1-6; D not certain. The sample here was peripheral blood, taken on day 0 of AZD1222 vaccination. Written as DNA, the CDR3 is TGTGCCACCAGCCCCGGACCGAATTCACCCCTCCACTTT. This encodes CATSPGPNSPLHF.